The clone carrying this T cell receptor (beta chain) occurred once. This specimen belongs to a study of OX40 agonist ivuxolimab in advanced cancers. Study summary: Anti-PD-1, anti-PD-L1 or anti-CTLA-4 therapy given earlier was allowed, and roughly 40% had some.

The length of the CDR3 is 15 residues. V was cut by 3 bases and J by 0 bases, with 10 bases left in between. CDR1 is SGDLS and CDR2 is YYNGEE in the germline V gene. The table came from immunoSEQ multiplex PCR; TCRdb's copy has only in-frame clones and leaves some out. The table records about 45,000 clones, under 95% of them present only once. The sample consisted of CD4+ or CD8+ T cells sorted from blood, taken in a trial of the OX40 agonist ivuxolimab. The chain couples TRBV9 to TRBJ2-1; D gene uncertain. The receptor was derived from an adult with an advanced solid tumor such as melanoma, head and neck, liver or kidney cancer. The CDR3: CASSGGLSSYNEQFF. In DNA form, the CDR3 reads TGTGCCAGCAGCGGTGGGTTAAGCTCCTACAATGAGCAGTTCTTC. The full variable domain, with the rest looked up from reference TRBV9 and TRBJ2-1, is DSGVTQTPKHLITATGQRVTLRCSPRSGDLSVYWYQQSLDQGLQFLIQYYNGEERAKGNILERFSAQQFPDLHSELNLSSLELGDSALYFCASSGGLSSYNEQFFGPGTRLTVL.